Each of the 9 T cell receptor beta chains below was sequenced from the same sample in a study of T cell responses to AZD1222 COVID-19 vaccine. Sequencing used immunoSEQ multiplex PCR; TCRdb keeps in-frame clones, though not all of them. The sample has about 180,000 clones; 90% are singletons. The sequencing used peripheral blood, collected on day 0 of AZD1222 vaccination. These receptors came from an adult in good health.

The J gene is TRBJ2-7, the V gene TRBV19; TRBD1 matches 7 bases. There are 15 residues in the CDR3. J lost 3 bases, V lost 1 base, and 6 bases had no gene match. Germline loops: CDR1 LNHDA, CDR2 SQIVND (reference sequence). CDR3 amino acids: CASSIADRALYEQYF. The CDR3 bases are TGTGCCAGTAGTATAGCCGACAGGGCCCTCTACGAGCAGTACTTC.

This clone has a single count. CDR3 loop: CASSADNSGNTIYF. The CDR3 DNA reads as TGTGCCAGCAGCGCGGACAACTCTGGAAACACCATATATTTT. This chain uses TRBV9 with TRBJ1-3, with a weak D call TRBD1 (5 bases). The CDR3 contains 14 residues. Looked up from germline, CDR1 is SGDLS and CDR2 is YYNGEE. V lost 3 bases to trimming and J lost 0 bases, with 7 bases between them.

The chain combines TRBV6-5 with TRBJ1-6; 10 bases match TRBD1. Germline V gene lookup returns CDR1 MNHEY and CDR2 SVGAGI. V was clipped by 6 bases and J by 7 bases; unmatched bases: 6. The CDR3 is 15 amino acids. This CDR3 is CASRGGQGWNSPLHF. The CDR3 DNA sequence: TGTGCCAGCAGGGGGGGACAGGGGTGGAATTCACCCCTCCACTTT.

The chain is built from TRBV5-5 and TRBJ1-6; D is uncertain. The CDR3 extends over 15 amino acids. Trimming stripped 1 base from V and 11 bases from J, with 16 bases between. Germline V gene data show CDR1 as SGHKS and CDR2 as YYEKEE (reference sequence). DNA for the CDR3: TGTGCCAGCAGCTTGTTCGGTCAGAATGGGACACCCCTCCACTTT. Residues: CASSLFGQNGTPLHF.

The CDR3 bases are TGTGCCAGCAGCTTCTCCGGGACAGGAAACACCGGGGAGCTGTTTTTT. Protein product: CASSFSGTGNTGELFF. The V and J genes are TRBV7-3 and TRBJ2-2; 8 nucleotides line up with TRBD1. The junction had 5 bases not matched to a gene; V was cut back by 3 bases and J by 2 bases. The CDR3 has 16 amino acids. Germline V CDR1 and CDR2: SGHTA, FQGTGA.

This chain uses TRBV18 with TRBJ2-1; 12 nucleotides align to TRBD2. The CDR3 runs 15 residues. J lost 5 bases, V lost 4 bases, and 3 bases had no gene match. Germline V gene data show CDR1 as KGHSH and CDR2 as LQKENI. The DNA for the CDR3 is TGTGCCAGCTCACTTAGACTAGCGGGGGACAATGAGCAGTTCTTC. As protein: CASSLRLAGDNEQFF.

The genes are TRBV28 and TRBJ1-2; 9 bases agree with TRBD1. This CDR3 region has 12 residues. The germline CDR1 and CDR2 sequences are MDHEN and SYDVKM. Trimming cost V 5 bases and J 7 bases; bases outside gene matches: 2. In nucleotides, the CDR3 is TGTGCCAGCAGTGACAGGGGGTCTGGCTACACCTTC. Its protein is CASSDRGSGYTF.

The chain recombines TRBV28 with TRBJ2-3; 10 bases match TRBD1. Germline V gene lookup returns CDR1 MDHEN and CDR2 SYDVKM. The ends lost 5 bases at V and 6 bases at J; junction bases unmatched: 5. CDR3 size: 14 residues. CDR3 DNA: TGTGCCAGCAGTAGACAGGGGGCTGTGGATACGCAGTATTTT. Amino acid sequence: CASSRQGAVDTQYF.

The genes are TRBV4-1 and TRBJ2-7; 12 bases align to TRBD1. CDR1 and CDR2 from the germline V gene are MGHRA and YSYEKL. With V trimmed by 5 bases and J by 0 bases, 2 bases remained unmatched. The CDR3 is 15 amino acids. The CDR3 sequence: CASSGTGGLSYEQYF. The CDR3 DNA is TGCGCCAGCAGCGGGACAGGGGGCCTCTCCTACGAGCAGTACTTC.